The next 13 T cell receptor beta chains were all read from a single sample in a study of OX40 agonist ivuxolimab in advanced cancers. Assay used: immunoSEQ multiplex PCR; TCRdb lists only in-frame clones, some missing. The sample shows 74,000 or so clones, 75% to 90% of them seen only once. The specimen comprised CD4+ or CD8+ T cells sorted from blood, sampled in a trial of the OX40 agonist ivuxolimab. These receptors all come from an adult with an advanced solid tumor such as melanoma, head and neck, liver or kidney cancer.

This clone was counted between two and nine times. The rearrangement joins TRBV19 to TRBJ1-1; D unclear. Per germline, CDR1 LNHDA and CDR2 SQIVND (reference sequence). The CDR3 contains 14 residues. Trimming pared 3 bases from V and 1 base from J, leaving 9 bases between. The CDR3 coding sequence is TGTGCCAGTAGTATCCGGCGGGAGAACACTGAAGCTTTCTTT. This encodes CASSIRRENTEAFF. The whole variable domain, filled in from reference TRBV19 and TRBJ1-1, reads DGGITQSPKYLFRKEGQNVTLSCEQNLNHDAMYWYRQDPGQGLRLIYYSQIVNDFQKGDIAEGYSVSREKKESFPLTVTSAQKNPTAFYLCASSIRRENTEAFFGQGTRLTVV.

This clone came up once. This chain connects TRBV6-5 to TRBJ2-1, with 11 bases identical to TRBD2. This CDR3 contains 16 residues. The V segment lost 2 bases and the J segment 1 base; nucleotides outside the gene matches: 1. CDR1 and CDR2 from the germline V gene are MNHEY and SVGAGI. As DNA, the CDR3 is TGTGCCAGCAGTTACCTAGCGGGAGGATCCTACAATGAGCAGTTCTTC. Translation gives CASSYLAGGSYNEQFF.

This clone came up once. The chain couples TRBV7-8 to TRBJ2-6, with 7 bases matching TRBD2. Germline CDR1 reads SGHVS; CDR2 reads FQNEAQ. CDR3 size: 16 residues. With V trimmed by 4 bases and J by 2 bases, 5 bases remained unmatched. DNA of the CDR3: TGTGCCAGCAGCTCCGGCGGGGGAGCTGGGGCCAACGTCCTGACTTTC. Protein sequence: CASSSGGGAGANVLTF.

This chain uses TRBV21-1 with TRBJ1-6; the DNA was not used to check the table's D call, TRBD1. TRBV21-1 is listed as a pseudogene. The CDR3 extends over 16 amino acids. The CDR3 DNA reads TGTGCCAGCAGCATTCCGGGACAGGGGACTGGGTCACCCCTCCACTTT. This codes for CASSIPGQGTGSPLHF.

Only one count was recorded for this clone. The V call is TRBV11-1, the J call TRBJ2-5, with a tentative D call TRBD2 (5 bases). V was clipped by 4 bases and J by 4 bases, with 16 bases between them. CDR1 is SGHAT, CDR2 FQDESV, per germline (reference sequence). The CDR3 sequence is 15 residues long. Here the CDR3 reads CASSSGGLASETQYF. In DNA form, the CDR3 reads TGTGCCAGCAGCTCCGGTGGGCTAGCTTCAGAGACCCAGTACTTC.

V and J are TRBV11-2 and TRBJ1-3; 7 bases are shared with TRBD1. The CDR3 consists of 15 residues. Germline-derived CDR1 and CDR2 are SGHAT and FQNNGV. Trimming cost V 1 base and J 3 bases; bases outside gene matches: 3. The CDR3 DNA is TGTGCCAGCAGCTTAGCAGGGGGAATTGGAAACACCATATATTTT. Amino acids: CASSLAGGIGNTIYF.

This rearrangement joins TRBV9 to TRBJ1-5; TRBD1 is a possible D gene (6 bases). The ends were cut back, 2 bases at V and 3 bases at J, with 9 bases in the middle. Per the germline V gene, CDR1 is SGDLS and CDR2 is YYNGEE. The CDR3 runs 14 residues. The CDR3 is CASSVTGTNQPQHF. CDR3 bases: TGTGCCAGCAGCGTTACAGGGACCAATCAGCCCCAGCATTTT.

CDR3 loop: CASSEPGWPGELFF. CDR3 in DNA: TGTGCCAGCAGTGAACCAGGGTGGCCCGGGGAGCTGTTTTTT. The gene calls are TRBV6-1 and TRBJ2-2; D is perhaps TRBD1 (5 bases). Looked up from germline, CDR1 is MNHNS and CDR2 is SASEGT. The ends were cut back, 2 bases at V and 6 bases at J, with 10 bases in the middle. The CDR3 length is 14 residues.

CDR3 bases: TGCGCCAGCAGCTTTGGAGGGCAAGAGACCCAGTACTTC. Translation: CASSFGGQETQYF. J is TRBJ2-5 and V is TRBV5-1, with D possibly matching TRBD2 (6 bases). Germline V gene lookup returns CDR1 SGHRS and CDR2 YFSETQ. The CDR3 is made up of 13 amino acids. Trimming removed 2 bases from V and 2 bases from J, with 7 bases in between. The whole variable domain, filled in from reference TRBV5-1 and TRBJ2-5, reads KAGVTQTPRYLIKTRGQQVTLSCSPISGHRSVSWYQQTPGQGLQFLFEYFSETQRNKGNFPGRFSGRQFSNSRSEMNVSTLELGDSALYLCASSFGGQETQYFGPGTRLLVL.

This rearrangement joins TRBV7-2 to TRBJ2-3; D might be TRBD1 (6 bases). The CDR3 extends over 15 amino acids. From germline, CDR1 is SGHTA and CDR2 FQGNSA. V lost 3 bases to trimming and J lost 3 bases, with 13 bases between them. CDR3 bases: TGTGCCAGCAGCTTCACAGGGAAGACTACAGATACGCAGTATTTT. This translates into CASSFTGKTTDTQYF.

The chain uses TRBV27 and TRBJ2-2; D remains ambiguous. The CDR3 is 13 amino acids. Germline V lookup: CDR1 MNHEY, CDR2 SMNVEV (reference sequence). V was pared by 3 bases and J by 4 bases, with 6 bases between. CDR3 region: CASSFRGTGELFF. The CDR3 DNA follows: TGTGCCAGCAGTTTTCGAGGCACCGGGGAGCTGTTTTTT.

V and J are TRBV18 and TRBJ1-1; D is unclear. V lost 3 bases to trimming and J lost 3 bases, with 11 bases between them. CDR1 is KGHSH and CDR2 is LQKENI in the germline V gene. The CDR3 has 14 residues. The CDR3 sequence: CASSPLGRDTEAFF. DNA for the CDR3: TGTGCCAGCTCACCGCTCGGTAGGGACACTGAAGCTTTCTTT.

The chain uses TRBV11-2 and TRBJ2-3, with 7 bases matching TRBD2. V trimming: 1 base; J trimming: 0 bases; junction bases outside the gene matches: 7. The CDR3 has 17 amino acids. From germline, CDR1 is SGHAT and CDR2 FQNNGV. The CDR3 sequence is CASSLVRGSTSTDTQYF. CDR3 coding DNA: TGTGCCAGCAGCTTAGTTCGCGGGAGCACTAGCACAGATACGCAGTATTTT.